A single sample gave rise to the 3 T cell receptor beta chains below, sequenced in a study of blood T cell repertoires in COVID-19. Profiling relied on immunoSEQ multiplex PCR, and the TCRdb table lists in-frame clones only, not all of them. The data show around 100,000 clones, over 75% seen once. The sequenced sample was peripheral blood. The receptor set was obtained from a man aged 45-60 years with acute or convalescent COVID-19.

The chain recombines TRBV10-2 with TRBJ1-3; 7 bases map to TRBD1. V dropped 3 bases and J dropped 0; count of bases not matched to a gene: 5. Germline assignment: CDR1 WSHSY and CDR2 SAAADI. The CDR3 sequence is 16 residues long. The CDR3 is CASSDGAGGSGNTIYF. CDR3 bases: TGCGCCAGCAGTGATGGTGCAGGGGGCTCTGGAAACACCATATATTTT.

This clone was found a few times. The genes are TRBV6-5 and TRBJ1-2, with 8 bases lining up with TRBD1. The CDR3 contains 14 residues. With V trimmed by 5 bases and J by 0 bases, 2 bases remained unmatched. Germline CDR1 MNHEY, CDR2 SVGAGI. CDR3 in amino acids: CASSRQGSNYGYTF. Written as DNA, the CDR3 is TGTGCCAGCAGTCGACAGGGGTCTAACTATGGCTACACCTTC.

This clone was observed once. The chain has TRBV5-1 and TRBJ2-3; TRBD1 matches 9 bases. In germline, CDR1 is SGHRS, CDR2 YFSETQ. J was trimmed by 7 bases and V by 4 bases; bases with no gene match: 7. This CDR3 spans 14 amino acids. Here the CDR3 DNA reads TGCGCCAGCAGCCAGAGGGGACAGGGATATACGCAGTATTTT. Translation: CASSQRGQGYTQYF. The entire variable domain, with the rest obtained from reference TRBV5-1 and TRBJ2-3, is as follows: KAGVTQTPRYLIKTRGQQVTLSCSPISGHRSVSWYQQTPGQGLQFLFEYFSETQRNKGNFPGRFSGRQFSNSRSEMNVSTLELGDSALYLCASSQRGQGYTQYFGPGTRLTVL.